This T cell receptor beta chain was retrieved from a study of early T cells in non-severe SARS-CoV-2 infection. Background on the study: Alpha and beta chains were unpaired, from unsorted whole-blood bulk RNA.

Individual cDNA molecules received unique molecular identifiers. TCRdb analysed the 5' RACE reads with MiXCR anew, one entry per CDR3 protein. The sample lists about 77,000 distinct CDR3 sequences, 9% to 10% occurring once. This clonotype was seen more than once but under ten times. Its specificity is unknown. V lost 4 bases to trimming and J lost 6 bases; unmatched junction nucleotides: 8. The CDR3 totals 14 residues. Germline assignment: CDR1 MNHNY and CDR2 SVGAGI (reference sequence). Study observations and caveats: The study's VDJdb matching favored anti-spike CD8 responses and missed private and CD4 specificities.

Sequenced material: whole blood. This sequence was found in an adult who was a healthcare worker with PCR-confirmed SARS-CoV-2 infection or an uninfected control (not recorded which). The V gene is TRBV6-6, the J gene TRBJ2-7; 8 bases are a match to TRBD2. CDR3 DNA sequence: TGTGCCAGCAGTTCGGGGACTAGTTTTGGCGAGCAGTACTTC. Its protein is CASSSGTSFGEQYF.